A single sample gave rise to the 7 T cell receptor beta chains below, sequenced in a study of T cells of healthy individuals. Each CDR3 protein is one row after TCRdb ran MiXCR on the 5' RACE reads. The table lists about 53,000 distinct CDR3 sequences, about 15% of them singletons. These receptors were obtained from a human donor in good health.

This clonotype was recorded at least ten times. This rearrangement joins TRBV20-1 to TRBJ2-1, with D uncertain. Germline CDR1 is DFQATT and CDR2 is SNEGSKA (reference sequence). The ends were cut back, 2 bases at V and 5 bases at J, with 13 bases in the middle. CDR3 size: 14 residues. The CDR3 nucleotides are TGCAGTGCTAGAAACTGGGCTGGGAACAATGAGCAGTTCTTC. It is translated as CSARNWAGNNEQFF.

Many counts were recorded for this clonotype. The CDR3 coding sequence is TGCAGCGCCCGAATGACAGCCCACACTGAAGCTTTCTTT. Translating gives CSARMTAHTEAFF. The V call is TRBV29-1, the J call TRBJ1-1; D perhaps matches TRBD1 (5 bases). This CDR3 comprises 13 residues. Trimming took off 7 bases at V and 3 bases at J, with 15 bases between the two ends. Germline V lookup: CDR1 SQVTM, CDR2 ANQGSEA.

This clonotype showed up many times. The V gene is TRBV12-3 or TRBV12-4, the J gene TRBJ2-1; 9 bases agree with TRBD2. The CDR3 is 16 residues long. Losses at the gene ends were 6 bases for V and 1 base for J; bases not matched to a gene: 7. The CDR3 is CASRGSSGRSYNEQFF. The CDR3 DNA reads TGTGCCAGCAGGGGGAGTAGCGGGAGATCCTACAATGAGCAGTTCTTC.

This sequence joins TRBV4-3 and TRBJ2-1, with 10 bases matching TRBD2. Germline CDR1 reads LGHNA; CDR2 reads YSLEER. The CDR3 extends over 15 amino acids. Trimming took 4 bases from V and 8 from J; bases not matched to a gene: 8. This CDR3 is CASSPRGLANDEQFF. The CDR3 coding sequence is TGCGCCAGCAGCCCCAGGGGACTAGCGAACGATGAGCAGTTCTTC.

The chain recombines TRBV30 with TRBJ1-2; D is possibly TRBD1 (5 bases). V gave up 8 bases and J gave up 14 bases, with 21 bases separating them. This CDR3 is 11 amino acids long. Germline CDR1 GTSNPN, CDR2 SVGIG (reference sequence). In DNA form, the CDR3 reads TGTGCCGGGACGTGGGCAGGGATAATGACCTTC. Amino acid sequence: CAGTWAGIMTF.

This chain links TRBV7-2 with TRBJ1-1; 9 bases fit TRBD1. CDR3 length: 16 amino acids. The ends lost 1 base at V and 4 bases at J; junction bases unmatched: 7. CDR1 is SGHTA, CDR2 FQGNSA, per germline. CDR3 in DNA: TGTGCCAGCAGCTTAGGGGGGACAGGGCGGGGCACTGAAGCTTTCTTT. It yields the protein CASSLGGTGRGTEAFF. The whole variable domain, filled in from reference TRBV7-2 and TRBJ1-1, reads GAGVSQSPSNKVTEKGKDVELRCDPISGHTALYWYRQSLGQGLEFLIYFQGNSAPDKSGLPSDRFSAERTGGSVSTLTIQRTQQEDSAVYLCASSLGGTGRGTEAFFGQGTRLTVV.

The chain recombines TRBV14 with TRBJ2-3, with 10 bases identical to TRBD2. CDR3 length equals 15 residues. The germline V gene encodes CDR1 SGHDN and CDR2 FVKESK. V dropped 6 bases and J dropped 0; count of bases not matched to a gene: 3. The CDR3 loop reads CASRKTSGSTDTQYF. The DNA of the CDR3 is TGTGCCAGCAGAAAGACTAGCGGGAGCACAGATACGCAGTATTTT.